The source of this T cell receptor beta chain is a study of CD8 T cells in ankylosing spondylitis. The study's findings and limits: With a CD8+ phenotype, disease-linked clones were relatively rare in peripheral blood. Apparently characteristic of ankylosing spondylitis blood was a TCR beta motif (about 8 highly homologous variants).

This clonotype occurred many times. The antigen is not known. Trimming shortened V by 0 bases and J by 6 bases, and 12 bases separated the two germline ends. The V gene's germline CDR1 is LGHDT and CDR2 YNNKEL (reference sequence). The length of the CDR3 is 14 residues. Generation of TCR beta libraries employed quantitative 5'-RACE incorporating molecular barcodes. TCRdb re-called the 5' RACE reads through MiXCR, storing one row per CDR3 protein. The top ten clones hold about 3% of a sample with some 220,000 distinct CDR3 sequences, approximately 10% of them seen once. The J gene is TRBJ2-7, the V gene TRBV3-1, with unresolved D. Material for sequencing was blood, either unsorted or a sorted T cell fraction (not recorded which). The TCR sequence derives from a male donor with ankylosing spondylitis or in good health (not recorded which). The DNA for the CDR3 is TGTGCCAGCAGCCAAGAAACGTTCCTAGGCGAGCAGTACTTC. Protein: CASSQETFLGEQYF.